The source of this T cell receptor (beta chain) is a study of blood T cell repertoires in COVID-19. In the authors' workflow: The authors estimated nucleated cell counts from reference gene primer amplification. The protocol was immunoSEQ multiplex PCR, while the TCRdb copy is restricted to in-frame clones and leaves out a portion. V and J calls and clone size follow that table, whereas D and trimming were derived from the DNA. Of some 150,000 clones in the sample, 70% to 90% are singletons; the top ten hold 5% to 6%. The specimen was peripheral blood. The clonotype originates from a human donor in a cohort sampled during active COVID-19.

CDR3 loop: CASSRGGRNNQPQHF. The CDR3 nucleotides are TGTGCCAGCAGCCGGGGGGGGCGGAACAATCAGCCCCAGCATTTT. The gene calls are TRBV28 and TRBJ1-5; weak D call: TRBD1 (6 bases). Germline CDR1 MDHEN, CDR2 SYDVKM. This CDR3 is built from 15 residues. The V end lost 6 bases, the J end lost 3 bases, and 15 bases lay between the germline ends.